This T cell receptor beta chain was captured by sequencing in a study of T cells in tumors after PD-1 blockade. On the study more broadly: Treatment was either pembrolizumab 200 mg every 3 weeks or cemiplimab 350 mg every 2 weeks. Some patients also took daily vismodegib 150 mg during anti-PD-1 treatment.

Genomic DNA template from tumor biopsies or peripheral blood, 616 ng to 6,004 ng input. Sequencing was performed with immunoSEQ multiplex PCR; in TCRdb, only in-frame clones are kept and a portion is missing. The table has nearly 25,000 clones, over 80% seen once. V gave up 4 bases and J gave up 0 bases, with 10 bases separating them. The CDR3 contains 14 residues. Germline values: CDR1 SGHRS, CDR2 YFSETQ. The V and J genes are TRBV5-1 and TRBJ1-1; D is ambiguous. This TCR was recovered from a human donor with basal cell carcinoma. The material sequenced was PBMCs, taken after anti-PD-1 treatment. The CDR3 region has the DNA TGCGCCAGCAGCCCACGGACTGTGAACACTGAAGCTTTCTTT. Translated: CASSPRTVNTEAFF.